The 9 T cell receptor beta chains in this list originate from one sample, sequenced in a study of TIL therapy for anti-PD-1-resistant metastatic lung cancer. Time point here: pre-treatment sample, taken before nivolumab and TIL therapy. Pleural nodules or supraclavicular lymph nodes made up most of the excised metastases sampled. The libraries were made with immunoSEQ v3. Clones were read by immunoSEQ multiplex PCR, and TCRdb kept only the in-frame ones, dropping some. The sample carries 95,000 or so clones, around three fifths recorded once. The sample was tumor tissue, taken at baseline. The receptors were sampled from a person aged 25-79 years with non-small cell lung cancer.

The chain couples TRBV6-2 or TRBV6-3 to TRBJ1-5; D is ambiguous. Germline V gene data show CDR1 as MNHEY and CDR2 as SVGEGT. The CDR3 is 14 residues long. V lost 0 bases to trimming and J lost 5 bases, with 8 bases between them. CDR3 DNA: TGTGCCAGCAGTTACTCGACACCGTATCAGCCCCAGCATTTT. Its translation is CASSYSTPYQPQHF.

The J gene is TRBJ2-5, the V gene TRBV13, with D unclear. CDR1 PRHDT and CDR2 FYEKMQ come from the germline V gene (reference sequence). This CDR3 has 14 residues. Trimming removed 5 bases at V and 2 bases at J, with 12 bases between. CDR3 bases: TGTGCCAGCAGCCCCCCCGGGTCACAAGAGACCCAGTACTTC. Translated, it gives CASSPPGSQETQYF. Supplemented by reference TRBV13 and TRBJ2-5, the full variable domain reads AAGVIQSPRHLIKEKRETATLKCYPIPRHDTVYWYQQGPGQDPQFLISFYEKMQSDKGSIPDRFSAQQFSDYHSELNMSSLELGDSALYFCASSPPGSQETQYFGPGTRLLVL.

The chain recombines TRBV28 with TRBJ1-2; TRBD1 might be the D (5 bases). V lost 3 bases and J lost 3, with 8 bases in between. Germline V gives CDR1 MDHEN, CDR2 SYDVKM. The CDR3 extends over 13 amino acids. The CDR3: CASSFLRDYGYTF. For the CDR3, the DNA is TGTGCCAGCAGTTTTCTCAGGGACTATGGCTACACCTTC.

V gene TRBV5-1 combines with J gene TRBJ2-4; D is ambiguous. Germline CDR1 SGHRS, CDR2 YFSETQ. The CDR3 is 16 residues long. V was pared by 1 base and J by 0 bases, with 11 bases between. The chain's CDR3 is CASSLFLTPAKNIQYF. Written as DNA, the CDR3 is TGCGCCAGCAGCTTGTTTTTAACCCCAGCCAAAAACATTCAGTACTTC.

J is TRBJ2-7 and V is TRBV7-6; possible D gene TRBD1, 5 bases. The V gene's germline CDR1 is SGHVS and CDR2 FNYEAQ. The germline V and J ends were trimmed by 1 base and 6 bases, with 10 bases remaining between them. This CDR3 comprises 13 residues. CDR3 in DNA: TGTGCCAGCAGCTTAGTTCAGGGATTCGAGCAGTACTTC. It encodes CASSLVQGFEQYF.

This clone has a handful of counts. The chain couples TRBV19 to TRBJ1-2, with unresolved D. CDR3 length: 16 amino acids. Germline lookup yields CDR1 LNHDA and CDR2 SQIVND (reference sequence). V gave up 4 bases and J gave up 4 bases, with 19 bases separating them. CDR3 nucleotide sequence: TGTGCCAGTAGTACCCCTCGGGTCGCGGCGACCTATGGCTACACCTTC. It codes for CASSTPRVAATYGYTF.

This clone was seen more than once but under ten times. The chain employs TRBV2 and TRBJ2-3; 7 positions match TRBD1. This CDR3 is built from 16 residues. Germline V CDR1 and CDR2: SNHLY, FYNNEI. With 5 bases clipped from V and 0 bases from J, the junction kept 8 bases outside the gene matches. The CDR3 DNA reads TGTGCCAGCAGTTTCCACGACAGGGCGAGCACAGATACGCAGTATTTT. Translating it yields CASSFHDRASTDTQYF. The full variable domain, rest sourced from reference TRBV2 and TRBJ2-3, is EPEVTQTPSHQVTQMGQEVILRCVPISNHLYFYWYRQILGQKVEFLVSFYNNEISEKSEIFDDQFSVERPDGSNFTLKIRSTKLEDSAMYFCASSFHDRASTDTQYFGPGTRLTVL.

This clone was seen only once. This chain uses TRBV28 with TRBJ2-3, with 10 positions matching TRBD2. This CDR3 spans 17 amino acids. Germline CDR1 is MDHEN and CDR2 is SYDVKM. Unmatched junction bases numbered 7, after V lost 3 bases and J lost 1 base. The CDR3 spells CASSLLLAGVGTDTQYF. CDR3 coding DNA: TGTGCCAGCAGTTTGCTCCTAGCGGGAGTGGGCACAGATACGCAGTATTTT.

This sequence joins TRBV18 and TRBJ2-7; the D is unclear. With 2 bases removed from V and 3 bases from J, the gap between germline ends came to 8 bases. Germline CDR1 and CDR2: KGHSH and LQKENI. The CDR3 sequence is 13 residues long. CDR3 in amino acids: CASSPAEGYEQYF. The CDR3 DNA reads TGTGCCAGCTCACCAGCCGAAGGCTACGAGCAGTACTTC.